This T cell receptor (beta chain) was observed in a study of neurological immune-mediated disorders. TCRdb reanalysed the 5' RACE reads using MiXCR and keeps one entry per CDR3 protein. The table includes about 16,000 distinct CDR3 sequences, less than 25% detected once. In this sample, this clonotype turned up many times. CDR3 length equals 12 residues. Germline values: CDR1 MNHEY, CDR2 SVGEGT. The V and J ends lost 5 bases and 1 base respectively, with 6 bases between them. The clonotype originates from a man aged 45-65 years in good health. Sequences were obtained from PBMCs. This rearrangement joins TRBV6-2 or TRBV6-3 to TRBJ2-7; D gene unclear. For the CDR3, the DNA is TGTGCCAGCAGTCGGAAATCCTACGAGCAGTACTTC. Protein sequence: CASSRKSYEQYF.